These 28 T cell receptor beta chains share one sample of origin, sequenced in a study of technical replicates of blood from several donors. Method: immunoSEQ multiplex PCR; TCRdb's copy keeps in-frame clones and lacks some. This sample has more than 75,000 clones, with roughly 95% found just once. The sequencing sample was made of T cells isolated from PBMCs. The source is a human donor in good health.

CDR3 in DNA: TGTGCCAGCAGACTAGCGGGTAGTTACAATGAGCAGTTCTTC. Translating gives CASRLAGSYNEQFF. The V gene is TRBV2, the J gene TRBJ2-1; 9 bases are a match to TRBD2. The CDR3 length is 14 residues. V shed 6 bases and J 4 bases; nucleotides not matched to a gene: 4. CDR1 and CDR2 (germline): SNHLY, FYNNEI.

The rearrangement joins TRBV7-2 to TRBJ2-1; 9 bases map to TRBD2. CDR3 length: 12 amino acids. The V segment lost 3 bases and the J segment 9 bases; nucleotides outside the gene matches: 0. Per the germline V gene, CDR1 is SGHTA and CDR2 is FQGNSA. CDR3 in amino acids: CASSFSGGEQFF. The DNA for the CDR3 is TGTGCCAGCAGCTTTAGCGGGGGTGAGCAGTTCTTC.

The CDR3 DNA sequence: TGTGCCAGCAGCCCAGGGACTTATCCTGTTTACAATGAGCAGTTCTTC. This codes for CASSPGTYPVYNEQFF. The J gene is TRBJ2-1, the V gene TRBV13, with a possible D match to TRBD2 (6 bases). The CDR3 sequence is 16 residues long. In germline, CDR1 is PRHDT, CDR2 FYEKMQ (reference sequence). The germline V and J ends were trimmed by 5 bases and 4 bases, with 18 bases remaining between them.

The chain couples TRBV4-3 to TRBJ2-1; D perhaps matches TRBD1 (6 bases). The CDR3 has 16 residues. Germline V gene data show CDR1 as LGHNA and CDR2 as YSLEER. V lost 0 bases, J lost 1 base, and 10 bases lay in between. The CDR3 sequence is CASSQDRQVSYNEQFF. The CDR3, as DNA: TGCGCCAGCAGCCAAGATCGACAGGTTTCCTACAATGAGCAGTTCTTC.

The V gene is TRBV11-2, the J gene TRBJ2-3; maybe TRBD1 (5 bases). Trimming left V 1 base short and J 2 bases short, with 16 bases between. Germline CDR1 SGHAT, CDR2 FQNNGV. This CDR3 is 17 amino acids long. CDR3 protein: CASSLASWAGYTDTQYF. In DNA, the CDR3 is TGTGCCAGCAGCTTAGCATCATGGGCAGGGTACACAGATACGCAGTATTTT.

The chain links TRBV12-5 to TRBJ2-7, with a tentative D call TRBD1 (5 bases). Between the trimmed V and J ends, which lost 0 bases and 0 bases, there was a span of 12 bases. The germline gives CDR1 LGHNT, CDR2 FRNRAP. This CDR3 spans 16 amino acids. CDR3 residues: CASGLVVVRVSYEQYF. CDR3 DNA: TGTGCTAGTGGTTTGGTAGTGGTCAGGGTCTCCTACGAGCAGTACTTC.

This chain uses TRBV19 with TRBJ1-2, with D uncertain. The germline V gene encodes CDR1 LNHDA and CDR2 SQIVND (reference sequence). CDR3 length equals 16 residues. Trimming stripped 6 bases from V and 2 bases from J, with 19 bases between. In nucleotides, the CDR3 is TGTGCCAGTAGCTATGGTTCAACAAAGCGGAACTATGGCTACACCTTC. This translates into CASSYGSTKRNYGYTF.

J is TRBJ1-5 and V is TRBV2; TRBD1 matches at 9 bases. CDR3 length: 15 residues. V dropped 6 bases and J dropped 7; count of bases not matched to a gene: 10. Per germline, CDR1 SNHLY and CDR2 FYNNEI. The CDR3 sequence: CASSDRTGDVQPQHF. As DNA, the CDR3 is TGTGCCAGCAGCGATAGGACAGGGGATGTACAGCCCCAGCATTTT.

The V and J genes are TRBV15 and TRBJ2-7; unclear D gene. The CDR3 loop spans 14 amino acids. Germline CDR1 and CDR2: LNHNV and YYDKDF (reference sequence). V was pared by 4 bases and J by 4 bases, with 14 bases between. Here the CDR3 reads CATSKAYWAYEQYF. DNA of the CDR3: TGTGCCACCAGCAAAGCCTATTGGGCTTACGAGCAGTACTTC.

The chain uses TRBV7-9 and TRBJ1-1, with D maybe TRBD1 (5 bases). This CDR3 spans 17 amino acids. CDR1 is SEHNR, CDR2 FQNEAQ, per germline (reference sequence). V lost 8 bases and J lost 3, with 25 bases in between. This CDR3 reads CASPNLEGLVQDTEAFF. CDR3 bases: TGTGCCAGCCCTAATTTGGAGGGGTTGGTGCAGGACACTGAAGCTTTCTTT.

The V gene is TRBV7-2, the J gene TRBJ2-7, with D perhaps TRBD2 (5 bases). The CDR3 spans 14 residues. The germline CDR1 and CDR2 sequences are SGHTA and FQGNSA. Trimming took off 0 bases at V and 3 bases at J, with 9 bases between the two ends. CDR3 nucleotide sequence: TGTGCCAGCAGCTTAGCGGGGAGCGGCTACGAGCAGTACTTC. This codes for CASSLAGSGYEQYF.

The CDR3 region has the DNA TGTGCCAGCAGCCAAAGCCTCCAAGAGACCCAGTACTTC. This encodes CASSQSLQETQYF. The chain joins TRBV4-2 to TRBJ2-5; the D is unclear. There are 13 residues in the CDR3. Trimming cost V 2 bases and J 1 base, with 5 bases left between them. CDR1 is LGHNA, CDR2 YNFKEQ, per germline.

The CDR3 DNA reads TGTGCCAGCAGCCAAGAACCCCCTTGGTATAGCGGGAGGGAAGACAATGAGCAGTTCTTC. Translating it yields CASSQEPPWYSGREDNEQFF. V and J are TRBV14 and TRBJ2-1, with 11 bases matching TRBD2. The V gene's germline CDR1 is SGHDN and CDR2 FVKESK. This CDR3 is 20 amino acids long. Trimming cost V 0 bases and J 5 bases; bases outside gene matches: 15.

The rearrangement joins TRBV9 to TRBJ2-7, with D possibly being TRBD2 (6 bases). The germline V and J ends were trimmed by 0 bases and 0 bases, with 13 bases remaining between them. CDR1 is SGDLS and CDR2 is YYNGEE in the germline V gene. The CDR3 totals 16 residues. The CDR3 protein is CASSVDPYGSSYEQYF. The CDR3, as DNA: TGTGCCAGCAGCGTAGATCCTTACGGGAGCTCCTACGAGCAGTACTTC.

The chain carries TRBV9 and TRBJ2-2, with D maybe TRBD2 (6 bases). In germline, CDR1 is SGDLS, CDR2 YYNGEE. This CDR3 comprises 16 residues. The ends were cut back, 5 bases at V and 4 bases at J, with 18 bases in the middle. The CDR3 bases are TGTGCCAGCAGTGACTCCGGGAGAATGGGCACCGGGGAGCTGTTTTTT. Translated: CASSDSGRMGTGELFF.

The genes are TRBV5-1 and TRBJ2-1; D not certain. Germline loops: CDR1 SGHRS, CDR2 YFSETQ. This CDR3 has 12 residues. V was trimmed by 0 bases and J by 7 bases, leaving 5 bases between them. As DNA, the CDR3 is TGCGCCAGCAGCTTGGCCTCTAATGAGCAGTTCTTC. It codes for CASSLASNEQFF.

In nucleotides, the CDR3 is TGTGCCAGCAGTATTGGGACAAATAACTATGGCTACACCTTC. Protein sequence: CASSIGTNNYGYTF. The V and J genes are TRBV28 and TRBJ1-2, with D tentatively TRBD1 (6 bases). The CDR3 runs to 14 residues. The germline gives CDR1 MDHEN, CDR2 SYDVKM. The germline V and J ends were trimmed by 5 bases and 1 base, with 11 bases remaining between them.

The chain carries TRBV19 and TRBJ2-3; D is unresolved. Trimming pared 11 bases from V and 3 bases from J, leaving 15 bases between. Germline V CDR1 and CDR2: LNHDA, SQIVND (reference sequence). The CDR3 is 13 residues long. CDR3 in amino acids: CACAISRTDTQYF. The CDR3, as DNA: TGTGCCTGCGCGATTTCGAGGACAGATACGCAGTATTTT.

The gene calls are TRBV4-1 and TRBJ2-5; TRBD1 is a possible D gene (6 bases). CDR1 MGHRA and CDR2 YSYEKL come from the germline V gene. The CDR3 contains 16 residues. The ends were cut back, 0 bases at V and 4 bases at J, with 15 bases in the middle. As DNA, the CDR3 is TGCGCCAGCAGCCAAGAAGGCAGGGGAGTAGGAGAGACCCAGTACTTC. Its translation: CASSQEGRGVGETQYF.

The genes are TRBV18 and TRBJ1-2, with 10 bases lining up with TRBD1. The CDR3 totals 15 residues. The junction had 6 bases not matched to a gene; V was cut back by 4 bases and J by 4 bases. Germline V lookup: CDR1 KGHSH, CDR2 LQKENI. This chain's CDR3 is CASSRGTGEGYGYTF. The CDR3 nucleotides read TGTGCCAGCTCACGGGGGACAGGGGAAGGCTATGGCTACACCTTC.

The V and J genes are TRBV15 and TRBJ2-2, with a possible D match to TRBD2 (6 bases). The CDR3 length is 14 residues. Trimming removed 4 bases from V and 7 bases from J, with 13 bases in between. CDR1 is LNHNV, CDR2 YYDKDF, per germline (reference sequence). This CDR3 is CATSIRSGSGELFF. The CDR3 DNA reads as TGTGCCACCAGCATCCGATCCGGGAGCGGGGAGCTGTTTTTT.

In its sample, this clone was seen once. The chain carries TRBV12-5 and TRBJ2-1; D not resolved. Trimming removed 7 bases at V and 0 bases at J, with 7 bases between. The CDR3 runs to 13 residues. Germline CDR1 and CDR2: LGHNT and FRNRAP. This CDR3 reads CASANSSYNEQFF. The CDR3 region has the DNA TGTGCTAGTGCTAATAGCTCCTACAATGAGCAGTTCTTC.

The V call is TRBV10-3, the J call TRBJ2-1, with D unresolved. Per the germline V gene, CDR1 is ENHRY and CDR2 is SYGVKD. The CDR3 spans 13 residues. Trimming stripped 6 bases from V and 5 bases from J, with 11 bases between. CDR3 nucleotide sequence: TGTGCCATCAGGGTATCGGGTAACAATGAGCAGTTCTTC. It translates to CAIRVSGNNEQFF.

This chain connects TRBV4-1 to TRBJ2-1, with unresolved D. The germline V gene has CDR1 MGHRA and CDR2 YSYEKL. The CDR3 is made up of 12 amino acids. V lost 3 bases, J lost 10 bases, and 10 bases lay in between. The CDR3 is CASSQELNEQFF. The CDR3, as DNA: TGCGCCAGCAGCCAGGAACTAAACGAGCAGTTCTTC.

V and J are TRBV5-5 and TRBJ2-7, with 7 bases lining up with TRBD1. Germline loops: CDR1 SGHKS, CDR2 YYEKEE (reference sequence). The junction had 10 bases not matched to a gene; V was cut back by 4 bases and J by 3 bases. This CDR3 is 15 amino acids long. CDR3 nucleotide sequence: TGTGCCAGCAGCCGGGACAGCCGAGGCTTCTACGAGCAGTACTTC. It codes for CASSRDSRGFYEQYF.

This chain uses TRBV6-1 with TRBJ1-4, with 10 nucleotides matching TRBD1. Germline CDR1 reads MNHNS; CDR2 reads SASEGT. The CDR3 runs 15 residues. J gave up 7 bases and V 0 bases, and 2 bases lay outside the gene matches. The CDR3 reads CASSEATGGAEKLFF. CDR3 in DNA: TGTGCCAGCAGTGAAGCGACAGGGGGCGCTGAAAAACTGTTTTTT.

The gene calls are TRBV28 and TRBJ2-7; 14 nucleotides align to TRBD2. The J segment lost 7 bases and the V segment lost 10 bases, leaving 12 bases of the junction unmatched. Germline V CDR1 and CDR2: MDHEN, SYDVKM. The CDR3 has 15 amino acids. Here the CDR3 DNA reads TGTGCCACCCAGGTCCCGGGACTAGCGGGAGTGGAGCAGTACTTC. Its protein is CATQVPGLAGVEQYF. Filled out from reference TRBV28 and TRBJ2-7, the complete variable domain reads DVKVTQSSRYLVKRTGEKVFLECVQDMDHENMFWYRQDPGLGLRLIYFSYDVKMKEKGDIPEGYSVSREKKERFSLILESASTNQTSMYLCATQVPGLAGVEQYFGPGTRLTVT.

CDR3 amino acids: CASSDPIRGSTDTQYF. CDR3 bases: TGCGCCAGCAGCGACCCAATCCGGGGAAGCACAGATACGCAGTATTTT. The chain uses TRBV5-1 and TRBJ2-3, with D possibly TRBD2 on 5 matching bases. The CDR3 is made up of 16 amino acids. V was trimmed by 4 bases and J by 0 bases, leaving 15 bases between them. The germline V gene has CDR1 SGHRS and CDR2 YFSETQ.